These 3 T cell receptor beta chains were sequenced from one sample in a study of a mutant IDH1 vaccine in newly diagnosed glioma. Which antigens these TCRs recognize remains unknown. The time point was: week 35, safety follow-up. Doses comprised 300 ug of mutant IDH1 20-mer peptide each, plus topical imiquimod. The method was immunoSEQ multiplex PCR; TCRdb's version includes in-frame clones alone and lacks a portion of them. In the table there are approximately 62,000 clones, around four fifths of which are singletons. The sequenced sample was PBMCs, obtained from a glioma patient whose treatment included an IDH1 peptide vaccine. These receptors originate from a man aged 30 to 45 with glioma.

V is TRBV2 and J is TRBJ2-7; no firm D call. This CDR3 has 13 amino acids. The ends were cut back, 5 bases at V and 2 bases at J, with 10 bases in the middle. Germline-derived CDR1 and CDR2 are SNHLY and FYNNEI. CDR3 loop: CASSRFSAYEQYF. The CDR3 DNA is TGTGCCAGCAGTCGTTTTTCCGCCTACGAGCAGTACTTC.

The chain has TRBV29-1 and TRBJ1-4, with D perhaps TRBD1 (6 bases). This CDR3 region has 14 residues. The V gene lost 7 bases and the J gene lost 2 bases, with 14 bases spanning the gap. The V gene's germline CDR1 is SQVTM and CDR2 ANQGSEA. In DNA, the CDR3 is TGCAGCGCCAATAGGGGGGCTACTAATGAAAAACTGTTTTTT. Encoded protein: CSANRGATNEKLFF.

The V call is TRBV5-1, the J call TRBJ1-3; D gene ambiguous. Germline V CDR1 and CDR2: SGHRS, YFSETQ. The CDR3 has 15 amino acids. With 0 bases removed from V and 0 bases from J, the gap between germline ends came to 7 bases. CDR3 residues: CASSLDRFSGNTIYF. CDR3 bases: TGCGCCAGCAGCTTGGATCGGTTCTCTGGAAACACCATATATTTT.